This entry features one T cell receptor beta chain sequence. This CDR3 has 14 residues. The germline gives CDR1 SQVTM, CDR2 ANQGSEA. V lost 7 bases, J lost 4 bases, and 17 bases lay in between. The entry originates in a study of shared T cell receptors in the human thymus. The data were produced by immunoSEQ multiplex PCR, yet TCRdb's version contains in-frame clones alone and is incomplete. This table holds hundreds of thousands of clones, approximately 88% found once. These data were likewise used in another study, on human thymus T cells. That paper states: Resections removed during corrective heart surgery provided the thymus tissue used. Gene usage (both V and J) appeared biased in thymic and blood repertoires. Related reports documented highly overlapping thymic repertoires among unrelated individuals.

The sequenced sample was thymocytes. The chain is built from TRBV29-1 and TRBJ2-1; a weak D match, TRBD1 (6 bases). This sequence originates from a boy under two years old with a congenital heart defect. CDR3 loop: CSADFRTVYNEQFF. CDR3 DNA sequence: TGCAGCGCCGACTTCCGGACAGTTTACAATGAGCAGTTCTTC.